The rows below give T cell receptor beta chains drawn from one sample of a study of blood T cell repertoires in COVID-19. Method: immunoSEQ multiplex PCR; TCRdb's copy keeps in-frame clones and lacks some. The table shows some 31,000 clones, with around 80% occurring only once. Sequencing was performed on peripheral blood. Receptors were obtained from a woman aged 55-69 years with acute or convalescent COVID-19. Both conserved end residues are part of each CDR3. A D gene is named only where the DNA matches it firmly. Clone size appears in some rows only: once, few, many, or a class for an expanded clone.

d_call,clone_size,v_call,j_call,cdr3_nt,cdr3_aa
TRBD1,NA,TRBV19,TRBJ1-6,TGTGCCAGTAGTATTACCGGGACAGGAGCTTCACCCCTCCACTTT,CASSITGTGASPLHF
NA,NA,TRBV10-2,TRBJ1-2,TGCGCCAGCAATGCTCGGACAGCCTATGGCTACACCTTC,CASNARTAYGYTF
TRBD1,NA,TRBV28,TRBJ2-1,TGTGCCAGCAGCCAGGGACAGGGCTCCTACAATGAGCAGTTCTTC,CASSQGQGSYNEQFF
NA,NA,TRBV7-9,TRBJ2-1,TGTGCCAGCAGCTTGTTCTCCCCGACTTTGGACAATGAGCAGTTCTTC,CASSLFSPTLDNEQFF
NA,NA,TRBV7-2,TRBJ1-2,TGTGCCAGCAGCTTAGGAGGGAGACTCAACTATGGCTACACCTTC,CASSLGGRLNYGYTF
TRBD1,NA,TRBV6-1,TRBJ2-5,TGTGCCAGCAGTGGATCCCTACAGGGGGCTCAGGAGACCCAGTACTTC,CASSGSLQGAQETQYF
TRBD1,NA,TRBV5-1,TRBJ1-1,TGCGCCACCAGGGACAGCCCGGGACCCACTGAAGCTTTCTTT,CATRDSPGPTEAFF
NA,NA,TRBV27,TRBJ2-1,TGTGCCAGCAGTTTAATCGGCAGGGTGAATGAGCAGTTCTTC,CASSLIGRVNEQFF
NA,NA,TRBV2,TRBJ2-1,TGTGCCAGCAGTGAATGGACTGCCTACGGTGAGCAGTTCTTC,CASSEWTAYGEQFF
NA,NA,TRBV6-6,TRBJ1-4,TGTGCCAGCAGTCCTAGTACCATCGACGAAAAACTGTTTTTT,CASSPSTIDEKLFF
TRBD2,NA,TRBV18,TRBJ2-3,TGTGCCAGCTCACCGAGACTAGCGGGGATCACAGATACGCAGTATTTT,CASSPRLAGITDTQYF
TRBD1,NA,TRBV18,TRBJ1-2,TGTGCCAGCTCTTCCATGGACAGGGGCGGCTACACCTTC,CASSSMDRGGYTF
TRBD1,NA,TRBV19,TRBJ1-4,TGTGCCAGCCGACCCTCGACAGGGGAGAAACTGTTTTTT,CASRPSTGEKLFF
TRBD1,once,TRBV5-1,TRBJ1-4,TGCGCCAGCAGCTTGGGCGGGACAGATAATGAAAAACTGTTTTTT,CASSLGGTDNEKLFF
TRBD1,NA,TRBV28,TRBJ1-2,TGTGCCAGCAGGGACCAGGGGGCGATTGGCTACACCTTC,CASRDQGAIGYTF
NA,NA,TRBV9,TRBJ1-1,TGTGCCAGCAGCCCGGGGGGGGACACTGAAGCTTTCTTT,CASSPGGDTEAFF
NA,few,TRBV21-1,TRBJ1-2,TGTGCCAGCAGCAGACCCGGACTCCCTCCTATCGGCTACACCTTC,CASSRPGLPPIGYTF
NA,once,TRBV5-4,TRBJ2-2,TGTGCCAGCAGCTTGGAGTCAGGCCCTACCGGGGAGCTGTTTTTT,CASSLESGPTGELFF
NA,NA,TRBV9,TRBJ2-2,TGTGCCAGCAGCTCCCTCGACATTACTGGGACCGGGGAGCTGTTTTTT,CASSSLDITGTGELFF
TRBD2,NA,TRBV7-6,TRBJ2-3,TGTGCCAGCAGATTGACTAGCGGGGGTCTAGATACGCAGTATTTT,CASRLTSGGLDTQYF
NA,NA,TRBV5-1,TRBJ1-3,TGCGCCAGCAGCGAAACCGTTAGCCTAGCTGGAAACACCATATATTTT,CASSETVSLAGNTIYF
NA,NA,TRBV29-1,TRBJ1-5,TGCAGCGTTGACGCAGGGGAGGGTCAGCCCCAGCATTTT,CSVDAGEGQPQHF
NA,few,TRBV5-1,TRBJ2-7,TGCGCCAGCAGCGAGGCGGGGTGGGGCTACGAGCAGTACTTC,CASSEAGWGYEQYF
TRBD1,NA,TRBV11-2,TRBJ1-2,TGTGCCAGCAGCTCGCTACAGGGGAACTATGGCTACACCTTC,CASSSLQGNYGYTF
NA,NA,TRBV20-1,TRBJ1-2,TGCAGTGCTAGTGACTGGGCCTTGGGTGGCTACACCTTC,CSASDWALGGYTF
NA,NA,TRBV19,TRBJ1-5,TGTGCCTCCGAAGCCCAGCTGGGGGCTGCGCCCCAGCATTTT,CASEAQLGAAPQHF